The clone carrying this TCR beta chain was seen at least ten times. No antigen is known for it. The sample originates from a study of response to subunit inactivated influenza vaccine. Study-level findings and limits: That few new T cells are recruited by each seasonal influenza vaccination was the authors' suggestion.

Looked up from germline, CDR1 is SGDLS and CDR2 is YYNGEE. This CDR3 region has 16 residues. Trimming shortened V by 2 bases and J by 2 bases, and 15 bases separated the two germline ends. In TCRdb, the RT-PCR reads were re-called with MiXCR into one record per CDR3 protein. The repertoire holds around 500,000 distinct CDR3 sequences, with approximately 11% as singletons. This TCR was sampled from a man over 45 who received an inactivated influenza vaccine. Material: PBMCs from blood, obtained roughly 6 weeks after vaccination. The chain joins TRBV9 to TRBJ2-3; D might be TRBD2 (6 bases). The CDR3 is CASSVDGSSNTDTQYF. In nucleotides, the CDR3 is TGTGCCAGCAGCGTGGACGGGAGTTCTAACACAGATACGCAGTATTTT.